This T cell receptor beta chain emerged from a study of blood T cells in healthy people across ages. Study-wide background: Template switching picked up about one barcoded beta molecule for each two T cells. Findings and caveats of the study: Per million T cells, TCR beta diversity dropped about linearly as age rose. Higher diversity and more naive CD4+ cells were features of long-lived donors, compared to aged donors.

A remark on this clonotype: The antigen remains unidentified.

A second PCR, run for roughly 7 to 11 cycles, used a sample-barcoded 5' primer plus a J-beta primer mix. TCRdb ran MiXCR on the 5' RACE reads and lists one entry per CDR3 protein. The table records approximately 880,000 distinct CDR3 sequences, 45% to 50% of them present only once. V dropped 6 bases and J dropped 1 base, with 12 bases sitting between them. Germline V gene data show CDR1 as MNHEY and CDR2 as SVGAGI. CDR3 length: 14 residues. The material sequenced was blood. This sequence originates from a man aged 25 to 40 in good health. This chain uses TRBV6-5 with TRBJ2-5; D is unresolved. In nucleotides, the CDR3 is TGTGCCAGCAGGCCCACAATGATCCAAGAGACCCAGTACTTC. It specifies CASRPTMIQETQYF.